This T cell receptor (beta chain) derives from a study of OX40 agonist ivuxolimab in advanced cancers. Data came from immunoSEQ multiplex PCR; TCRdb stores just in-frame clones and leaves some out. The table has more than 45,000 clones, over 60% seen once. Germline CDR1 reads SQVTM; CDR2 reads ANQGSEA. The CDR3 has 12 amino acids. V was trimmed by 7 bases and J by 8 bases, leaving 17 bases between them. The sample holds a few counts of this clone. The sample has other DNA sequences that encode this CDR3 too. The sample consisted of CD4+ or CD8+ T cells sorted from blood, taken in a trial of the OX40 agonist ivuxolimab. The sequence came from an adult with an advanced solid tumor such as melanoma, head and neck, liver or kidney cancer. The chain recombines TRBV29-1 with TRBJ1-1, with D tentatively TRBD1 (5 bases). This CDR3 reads CSGGGGVAEAFF. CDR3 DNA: TGCAGCGGGGGGGGTGGGGTGGCCGAAGCTTTCTTT.